The rows below give T cell receptor beta chains drawn from one sample of a study of blood T cells in healthy people across ages. MiXCR, applied by TCRdb to the 5' RACE reads, yields one record per CDR3 protein. The sample records about 830,000 distinct CDR3 sequences, about 59% being singletons. The source material was blood. The receptors shown here come from a man aged 25-40 years in good health. Both conserved end residues are part of each CDR3. The D gene is left open where the match is weak. Clone size, where shown, is once, few, many, or a class for clones that have expanded.

D: NA; J: TRBJ1-2; length: 14; V: TRBV4-3; size: NA; CDR3: CASSNIQGSDGYTF; DNA: TGCGCCAGCAGCAATATACAGGGTTCCGATGGCTACACCTTC
D: TRBD1; J: TRBJ2-1; length: 15; V: TRBV5-1; size: NA; CDR3: CASRAGTGKFNEQFF; DNA: TGCGCCAGCAGGGCCGGGACAGGAAAATTCAATGAGCAGTTCTTC
D: TRBD2; J: TRBJ2-1; length: 15; V: TRBV28; size: NA; CDR3: CASSLSRGGYNEQFF; DNA: TGTGCCAGCAGTTTATCCCGGGGGGGCTACAATGAGCAGTTCTTC
D: NA; J: TRBJ1-6; length: 13; V: TRBV28; size: NA; CDR3: CASRPPPNSPLHF; DNA: TGTGCCAGCCGGCCGCCTCCTAATTCACCCCTCCACTTT
D: TRBD2; J: TRBJ2-5; length: 17; V: TRBV29-1; size: NA; CDR3: CSVAGLAGGSSYNEQYF; DNA: TGCAGCGTCGCTGGACTAGCGGGGGGCAGTTCCTACAATGAGCAGTACTTC
D: TRBD2; J: TRBJ2-5; length: 16; V: TRBV4-3; size: NA; CDR3: CASSPGLADYQETQYF; DNA: TGCGCCAGCAGCCCGGGACTAGCGGATTACCAAGAGACCCAGTACTTC
D: NA; J: TRBJ2-3; length: 15; V: TRBV29-1; size: NA; CDR3: CSVYDRRGGGDTQYF; DNA: TGCAGCGTTTATGACAGGAGGGGCGGGGGAGATACGCAGTATTTT
D: NA; J: TRBJ1-1; length: 12; V: TRBV7-2; size: NA; CDR3: CASSLPGAEAFF; DNA: TGTGCCAGCAGCTTACCGGGCGCTGAAGCTTTCTTT
D: NA; J: TRBJ2-7; length: 12; V: TRBV10-3; size: few; CDR3: CAISESGREQYF; DNA: TGTGCCATCAGTGAGTCGGGACGCGAGCAGTACTTC
D: NA; J: TRBJ1-2; length: 15; V: TRBV10-3; size: many; CDR3: CAISESATVGYGYTF; DNA: TGTGCCATCAGTGAGTCTGCGACAGTTGGGTATGGCTACACCTTC
D: TRBD1; J: TRBJ2-1; length: 13; V: TRBV29-1; size: few; CDR3: CSAGTGASNELFF; DNA: TGCAGCGCCGGGACAGGGGCCAGCAATGAGTTGTTCTTC
D: NA; J: TRBJ2-6; length: 18; V: TRBV5-1; size: once; CDR3: CASSLTGISGSGANVLTF; DNA: TGCGCCAGCAGCTTGACGGGCATTAGTGGCTCTGGGGCCAACGTCCTGACTTTC
D: NA; J: TRBJ2-7; length: 13; V: TRBV7-9; size: NA; CDR3: CASSRGSAYEQYF; DNA: TGTGCCAGCAGCCGGGGGAGCGCCTACGAGCAGTACTTC
D: TRBD1; J: TRBJ1-5; length: 14; V: TRBV3-1; size: NA; CDR3: CASSQGGGYQPQHF; DNA: TGTGCCAGCAGCCAAGGAGGGGGCTATCAGCCCCAGCATTTT
D: NA; J: TRBJ2-6; length: 14; V: TRBV10-3; size: many; CDR3: CAISVGAGANVLTF; DNA: TGTGCCATCAGTGTTGGGGCTGGGGCCAACGTCCTGACTTTC
D: TRBD1; J: TRBJ1-6; length: 14; V: TRBV20-1; size: NA; CDR3: CSAGYRGRDSPLHF; DNA: TGCAGTGCTGGGTACAGGGGGCGCGATTCACCCCTCCACTTT
D: NA; J: TRBJ1-1; length: 12; V: TRBV28; size: NA; CDR3: CASSPAVLEAFF; DNA: TGTGCCAGCAGTCCCGCGGTTCTTGAAGCTTTCTTT
D: NA; J: TRBJ2-7; length: 15; V: TRBV12-3/TRBV12-4; size: NA; CDR3: CASSLVYRGRHEQYF; DNA: TGTGCCAGCAGTTTAGTGTACCGGGGGCGCCACGAGCAGTACTTC
D: NA; J: TRBJ2-7; length: 14; V: TRBV6-1; size: few; CDR3: CASSQTGQSYEQYF; DNA: TGTGCCAGCAGTCAAACCGGACAGAGCTACGAGCAGTACTTC
D: NA; J: TRBJ2-1; length: 16; V: TRBV5-1; size: NA; CDR3: CASSQPGGGDYNEQFF; DNA: TGCGCCAGCAGCCAGCCGGGGGGCGGGGATTACAATGAGCAGTTCTTC
D: TRBD2; J: TRBJ2-7; length: 14; V: TRBV9; size: NA; CDR3: CANSQRSSGYEQYF; DNA: TGTGCCAACAGTCAACGTTCTAGCGGGTACGAGCAGTACTTC
D: NA; J: TRBJ2-5; length: 11; V: TRBV7-2; size: NA; CDR3: CASSPVETQYF; DNA: TGTGCCAGCAGCCCCGTCGAGACCCAGTACTTC
D: NA; J: TRBJ2-7; length: 16; V: TRBV6-2/TRBV6-3; size: few; CDR3: CASSLKLETASYEQYF; DNA: TGTGCCAGCAGCCTCAAATTAGAGACGGCCTCCTACGAGCAGTACTTC
D: TRBD2; J: TRBJ2-7; length: 14; V: TRBV20-1; size: NA; CDR3: CSARGLAMTYEQYF; DNA: TGCAGTGCTAGGGGACTAGCGATGACCTACGAGCAGTACTTC
D: NA; J: TRBJ1-1; length: 13; V: TRBV5-1; size: NA; CDR3: CASSLGEDTEAFF; DNA: TGCGCCAGCAGCTTAGGGGAGGACACTGAAGCTTTCTTT
D: TRBD1; J: TRBJ2-1; length: 14; V: TRBV29-1; size: NA; CDR3: CSVAKQGGLNEQFF; DNA: TGCAGCGTAGCCAAACAGGGGGGATTGAATGAGCAGTTCTTC
D: NA; J: TRBJ2-1; length: 15; V: TRBV27; size: few; CDR3: CASSLGTLGFNEQFF; DNA: TGTGCCAGCAGTTTAGGGACCCTTGGCTTCAATGAGCAGTTCTTC
D: NA; J: TRBJ1-4; length: 14; V: TRBV2; size: few; CDR3: CASNIGGTNEKLFF; DNA: TGTGCCAGCAACATTGGCGGAACTAATGAAAAACTGTTTTTT
D: TRBD1; J: TRBJ2-1; length: 17; V: TRBV5-1; size: NA; CDR3: CASGQGAAPSSYNEQFF; DNA: TGCGCCAGCGGACAGGGGGCTGCACCAAGCTCCTACAATGAGCAGTTCTTC
D: NA; J: TRBJ1-1; length: 14; V: TRBV7-2; size: NA; CDR3: CASSLSVLGAEAFF; DNA: TGTGCCAGCAGCTTATCGGTCCTCGGGGCTGAAGCTTTCTTT
D: TRBD1; J: TRBJ1-2; length: 17; V: TRBV4-3; size: NA; CDR3: CASSQESPGTVNYGYTF; DNA: TGCGCCAGCAGCCAAGAGAGCCCCGGGACAGTTAACTATGGCTACACCTTC
D: NA; J: TRBJ2-1; length: 14; V: TRBV29-1; size: many; CDR3: CSVEVDGISAKQFF; DNA: TGCAGCGTTGAAGTGGACGGCATCTCAGCGAAGCAGTTCTTC
D: NA; J: TRBJ2-2; length: 14; V: TRBV24-1; size: NA; CDR3: CATSDLSGTGELFF; DNA: TGTGCCACCAGTGATTTGTCAGGGACCGGGGAGCTGTTTTTT
D: NA; J: TRBJ2-7; length: 15; V: TRBV4-2; size: few; CDR3: CASSQTSGSSYEQYF; DNA: TGTGCCAGCAGCCAGACGTCGGGGAGCTCCTACGAGCAGTACTTC